The clone carrying this T cell receptor beta chain was seen a handful of times. Its antigen is unknown. J gave up 6 bases and V 4 bases, and 7 bases lay outside the gene matches. CDR3 length: 15 amino acids. Germline-derived CDR1 and CDR2 are SGHRS and YFSETQ. This record comes from a study of cytomegalovirus exposure and HLA in healthy donors. For the study at large: Across 350 to 400 genotyped donors, about 80% landed in the Caucasian-associated ancestry cluster. General study results and limits: Researchers catalogued around 150 TCR beta chains as cytomegalovirus-associated. Because they were indistinguishable, some V segments, including TRBV6-2 and TRBV6-3, were excluded. In a later analysis, a missense DCLRE1C variant was linked to TCR beta V- and J-gene trimming.

The PCR employed 60 Vbeta primers together with 13 Jbeta primers. The assay was immunoSEQ multiplex PCR, and TCRdb's table has in-frame clones only and misses some. The sample lists 70,000 to 95,000 clones; around 81% were seen once. Sequencing input: PBMCs. V usage is TRBV5-1 and J usage is TRBJ2-7, with 13 bases lining up with TRBD2. This TCR was recovered from a male donor in good health and CMV-seronegative. CDR3 DNA sequence: TGCGCCAGCAGCACAGGACTAGCGGGAGTCAGCGAGCAGTACTTC. This encodes CASSTGLAGVSEQYF.